These T cell receptor beta chains were read from a single sample in a study of cytomegalovirus exposure and HLA in healthy donors. Sequencing was performed with immunoSEQ multiplex PCR; in TCRdb, only in-frame clones are kept and a portion is missing. The sample lists 50,000 or so clones, approximately 77% occurring once. The sequenced sample was PBMCs. The receptors originated from a woman aged 50 to 60 in good health and CMV-seronegative. CDR3s include the opening cysteine and the closing phenylalanine or tryptophan. The D gene is left open where the match is weak. Some rows have no size entry. The others give once, few or many, or a class for an expanded clone.

j_gene: TRBJ2-5; d_gene: NA; v_gene: TRBV4-3; abundance: NA; CDR3nt: TGCGCCAGCAGCCAAGATGAGACAACCAGGCGAGAGACCCAGTACTTC; CDR3aa: CASSQDETTRRETQYF
j_gene: TRBJ1-2; d_gene: TRBD1; v_gene: TRBV6-1; abundance: NA; CDR3nt: TGTGCCAGCAGTGAAGCGGCAGGGGGCAACTATGGCTACACCTTC; CDR3aa: CASSEAAGGNYGYTF
j_gene: TRBJ1-2; d_gene: NA; v_gene: TRBV6-5; abundance: NA; CDR3nt: TGTGCCAGCAAGGAGAGCGAGCTTGGCTACACCTTC; CDR3aa: CASKESELGYTF
j_gene: TRBJ2-5; d_gene: NA; v_gene: TRBV7-9; abundance: NA; CDR3nt: TGTGCCAGCAGCTTGCAGGAAGAGACCCAGTACTTC; CDR3aa: CASSLQEETQYF
j_gene: TRBJ2-4; d_gene: NA; v_gene: TRBV5-1; abundance: NA; CDR3nt: TGCGCCAGCAGCCCGCTATCGGCTGCAGGCAAAAACATTCAGTACTTC; CDR3aa: CASSPLSAAGKNIQYF
j_gene: TRBJ2-1; d_gene: NA; v_gene: TRBV29-1; abundance: once; CDR3nt: TGCAGCGCTGGGAGGTTGTTGTCCAATGAGCAGTTCTTC; CDR3aa: CSAGRLLSNEQFF
j_gene: TRBJ1-6; d_gene: NA; v_gene: TRBV30; abundance: NA; CDR3nt: TGTGCCTGGAGTTTGGGGGGGGATAATTCACCCCTCCACTTT; CDR3aa: CAWSLGGDNSPLHF
j_gene: TRBJ2-6; d_gene: NA; v_gene: TRBV10-3; abundance: few; CDR3nt: TGTGCCATCAGCAGGTCCGGGGCCAACGTCCTGACTTTC; CDR3aa: CAISRSGANVLTF
j_gene: TRBJ2-3; d_gene: TRBD1; v_gene: TRBV6-1; abundance: once; CDR3nt: TGTGCCAGCAGCCGGGACAGACCCACAGATACGCAGTATTTT; CDR3aa: CASSRDRPTDTQYF
j_gene: TRBJ2-7; d_gene: NA; v_gene: TRBV7-9; abundance: few; CDR3nt: TGTGCCAGCAGCTTCTCCCTAGCTGGAACCGAGCAGTACTTC; CDR3aa: CASSFSLAGTEQYF
j_gene: TRBJ2-5; d_gene: NA; v_gene: TRBV7-9; abundance: NA; CDR3nt: TGTGCCAGCAGGGCCGGGGGACAAGAGACCCAGTACTTC; CDR3aa: CASRAGGQETQYF
j_gene: TRBJ2-7; d_gene: TRBD1; v_gene: TRBV30; abundance: NA; CDR3nt: TGTGCCTGGAGTGTTACAGGGGGGTCCGAGCAGTACTTC; CDR3aa: CAWSVTGGSEQYF
j_gene: TRBJ2-3; d_gene: TRBD2; v_gene: TRBV29-1; abundance: NA; CDR3nt: TGCAGCCCTCGGGGGCTAGCGGGCGCAGATACGCAGTATTTT; CDR3aa: CSPRGLAGADTQYF
j_gene: TRBJ1-1; d_gene: TRBD1; v_gene: TRBV28; abundance: NA; CDR3nt: TGTGCCAGCAGCGGACAGGGCTACACTGAAGCTTTCTTT; CDR3aa: CASSGQGYTEAFF
j_gene: TRBJ1-1; d_gene: NA; v_gene: TRBV6-1; abundance: few; CDR3nt: TGTGCCAGCAGTGAAGGGGGAGGGATCACTGAAGCTTTCTTT; CDR3aa: CASSEGGGITEAFF
j_gene: TRBJ1-1; d_gene: TRBD1; v_gene: TRBV2; abundance: NA; CDR3nt: TGTGCCGGATCGGGACAGGGGAGTGAAGCTTTCTTT; CDR3aa: CAGSGQGSEAFF
j_gene: TRBJ2-7; d_gene: TRBD2; v_gene: TRBV10-1; abundance: NA; CDR3nt: TGCGCCATCCATTTAGCGGGAGGGCCGGTGTGGGGCTCCTACGAGCAGTACTTC; CDR3aa: CAIHLAGGPVWGSYEQYF
j_gene: TRBJ2-2; d_gene: TRBD2; v_gene: TRBV6-5; abundance: NA; CDR3nt: TGTGCCAGCAGTGTGACTAGCGGGAGGTCCGGGGAGCTGTTTTTT; CDR3aa: CASSVTSGRSGELFF
j_gene: TRBJ2-1; d_gene: TRBD1; v_gene: TRBV12-5; abundance: once; CDR3nt: TGTGCTAGTGGTTTGGCCCGGACAGGGTCGGTCGAGCAGTTCTTC; CDR3aa: CASGLARTGSVEQFF
j_gene: TRBJ1-1; d_gene: NA; v_gene: TRBV19; abundance: NA; CDR3nt: TGTGCCAGTAGTATAGGAGGGAAGAACACTGAAGCTTTCTTT; CDR3aa: CASSIGGKNTEAFF
j_gene: TRBJ1-4; d_gene: NA; v_gene: TRBV5-1; abundance: few; CDR3nt: TGCGCCAGCAGCGAGGGACACCTTAATGAAAAACTGTTTTTT; CDR3aa: CASSEGHLNEKLFF
j_gene: TRBJ1-5; d_gene: NA; v_gene: TRBV7-2; abundance: few; CDR3nt: TGTGCCAGCAGTTATACGGGTAGTCAGCCCCAGCATTTT; CDR3aa: CASSYTGSQPQHF
j_gene: TRBJ2-2; d_gene: TRBD2; v_gene: TRBV2; abundance: NA; CDR3nt: TGTGCCAGCAGTGTCGCGGGCGGGGGGCACACCGGGGAGCTGTTTTTT; CDR3aa: CASSVAGGGHTGELFF
j_gene: TRBJ2-1; d_gene: NA; v_gene: TRBV2; abundance: few; CDR3nt: TGTGCCAGCAGCCTACAGGGAGAGGAGCAGTTCTTC; CDR3aa: CASSLQGEEQFF
j_gene: TRBJ1-2; d_gene: NA; v_gene: TRBV11-2; abundance: NA; CDR3nt: TGTGCCAGCAGCCCCCAGGGTGGGTATGGCTACACCTTC; CDR3aa: CASSPQGGYGYTF
j_gene: TRBJ2-1; d_gene: TRBD2; v_gene: TRBV10-1; abundance: once; CDR3nt: TGCGCCAGCAGTCCCACAGTAGCGGGGAGATCCAATGAGCAGTTCTTC; CDR3aa: CASSPTVAGRSNEQFF
j_gene: TRBJ2-7; d_gene: TRBD1; v_gene: TRBV30; abundance: NA; CDR3nt: TGTGCCTGGAGTTCCGGGACAGGTAAATACGAGCAGTACTTC; CDR3aa: CAWSSGTGKYEQYF
j_gene: TRBJ1-6; d_gene: TRBD1; v_gene: TRBV5-1; abundance: NA; CDR3nt: TGCGCCAGCAGCCCTGGGACAGGGAATTCACCCCTCCACTTT; CDR3aa: CASSPGTGNSPLHF
j_gene: TRBJ2-3; d_gene: TRBD1; v_gene: TRBV5-1; abundance: NA; CDR3nt: TGCGCCAGCAGCTTGGCCAGGGACAGAGTACGAGATACGCAGTATTTT; CDR3aa: CASSLARDRVRDTQYF
j_gene: TRBJ2-4; d_gene: NA; v_gene: TRBV29-1; abundance: NA; CDR3nt: TGCAGCGGTTACAGGGAGTGGGAAAACATTCAGTACTTC; CDR3aa: CSGYREWENIQYF
j_gene: TRBJ2-5; d_gene: NA; v_gene: TRBV5-1; abundance: NA; CDR3nt: TGCGCCAGCAGCTTGACAGTAACCTTAGAGACCCAGTACTTC; CDR3aa: CASSLTVTLETQYF
j_gene: TRBJ2-3; d_gene: NA; v_gene: TRBV18; abundance: once; CDR3nt: TGTGCCAGCTCAACGGACTGGACGCAGTATTTT; CDR3aa: CASSTDWTQYF
j_gene: TRBJ1-2; d_gene: TRBD1; v_gene: TRBV15; abundance: NA; CDR3nt: TGTGCCACCAGCAGAGACCAGACCGGGACAGGGGATGGCTACACCTTC; CDR3aa: CATSRDQTGTGDGYTF
j_gene: TRBJ2-3; d_gene: TRBD2; v_gene: TRBV7-2; abundance: few; CDR3nt: TGTGCCAGCAGCTCGGGACTAGCGGGACCTAGCACAGATACGCAGTATTTT; CDR3aa: CASSSGLAGPSTDTQYF
j_gene: TRBJ2-1; d_gene: TRBD1; v_gene: TRBV28; abundance: NA; CDR3nt: TGTGCCAGCAGTCTGGGACAGGGGCTCGGGGATGAGCAGTTCTTC; CDR3aa: CASSLGQGLGDEQFF
j_gene: TRBJ2-7; d_gene: TRBD2; v_gene: TRBV5-1; abundance: NA; CDR3nt: TGCGCCAGCAGCTTGGAAGGTAGCGGGAGTCCTTCCTACGAGCAGTACTTC; CDR3aa: CASSLEGSGSPSYEQYF